The clone carrying this TCR beta chain was seen only a few times. These data originate in a study of T-cell reconstitution after alpha-beta-depleted transplantation in children. Looked up from germline, CDR1 is SEHNR and CDR2 is FQNEAQ (reference sequence). V gave up 5 bases and J gave up 0 bases; unmatched junction bases: 11. This CDR3 has 17 amino acids. It was with unique molecular identifiers that the TCRbeta library was prepared. MiXCR, run by TCRdb on the PCR reads, gives a single entry per CDR3 protein. The repertoire has some 550,000 distinct CDR3 sequences, approximately 20% of them found once; the top ten carry approximately 3%.

This TCR was recovered from a human donor who donated a stem cell graft to a child with acute lymphoblastic leukemia. The chain is built from TRBV7-9 and TRBJ2-3; 7 positions agree with TRBD2. The specimen was PBMCs from the stem cell graft donor, collected from the stem cell graft. The DNA for the CDR3 is TGTGCCAGCAGCCTGTGGCCTAGCGGTACTAGCACAGATACGCAGTATTTT. Translation gives CASSLWPSGTSTDTQYF.